Listed here are 23 T cell receptor beta chains from one sample, sequenced in a study of cytomegalovirus exposure and HLA in healthy donors. The PCR made use of 60 Vbeta and 13 Jbeta primers. Sequenced by immunoSEQ multiplex PCR; TCRdb stores in-frame clones only, minus some. The repertoire includes 110,000 or so clones, over 60% of them detected once, and approximately 11% sits in the top ten. What was sequenced was PBMCs. The receptor set was obtained from a man aged 35 to 55 in good health and CMV-seropositive.

This clone occurred a few times. The CDR3 DNA reads TGTGCCAGCAGTGCCCGGACAGGGGCGTACAATCAGCCCCAGCATTTT. Encoded protein: CASSARTGAYNQPQHF. The J gene is TRBJ1-5, the V gene TRBV2; 9 bases match TRBD1. Looked up from germline, CDR1 is SNHLY and CDR2 is FYNNEI. CDR3 size: 16 residues. Unmatched junction bases numbered 7, after V lost 4 bases and J lost 3 bases.

The CDR3 bases are TGTGCCAGCAGTCGACAGGGAGAGACCCAGTACTTC. The encoded protein is CASSRQGETQYF. The chain has TRBV28 and TRBJ2-5; TRBD1 matches at 7 bases. This CDR3 is 12 amino acids long. Germline V gene sequence: CDR1 MDHEN, CDR2 SYDVKM. J gave up 4 bases and V 5 bases, and 1 base lay outside the gene matches.

The V and J genes are TRBV21-1 and TRBJ2-5; the table gives TRBD2 as D, unverified against the DNA. TRBV21-1 is flagged as a pseudogene. This CDR3 spans 14 amino acids. The DNA for the CDR3 is TGTGCCAGCAGCAACCCTAGCTACCAAGAGACCCAGTACTTC. The encoded protein is CASSNPSYQETQYF.

This sequence joins TRBV11-3 and TRBJ1-6; D gene unclear. V shed 5 bases and J shed 7 bases, with 9 bases lying between them. CDR1 is SGHNT, CDR2 YENEEA, per germline. The CDR3 loop spans 13 amino acids. CDR3 sequence: CASSRLENSPLHF. In DNA, the CDR3 is TGTGCCAGCAGCCGACTTGAGAATTCACCCCTCCACTTT.

The genes are TRBV5-5 and TRBJ2-1; 7 positions agree with TRBD1. The CDR3 runs 13 residues. The J segment lost 4 bases and the V segment lost 3 bases, leaving 1 base of the junction unmatched. CDR1 SGHKS and CDR2 YYEKEE come from the germline V gene (reference sequence). As DNA, the CDR3 is TGTGCCAGCAGCTCGGGACAGTACAATGAGCAGTTCTTC. It encodes CASSSGQYNEQFF.

This clone was seen a few times. This sequence joins TRBV4-1 and TRBJ2-7; D is possibly TRBD2 (5 bases). Germline V lookup: CDR1 MGHRA, CDR2 YSYEKL. The CDR3 has 15 residues. Trimming cost V 0 bases and J 5 bases, with 14 bases left between them. As DNA, the CDR3 is TGCGCCAGCAGCCAAGATATCCGGGGTTCTGACGAGCAGTACTTC. Translating gives CASSQDIRGSDEQYF.

The table lists this clone with a few counts. V and J are TRBV4-3 and TRBJ2-5; D may be TRBD2 (6 bases). Germline values: CDR1 LGHNA, CDR2 YSLEER. The CDR3 runs 15 residues. Between the trimmed V and J ends, which lost 0 bases and 4 bases, there was a span of 12 bases. The CDR3 sequence is CASSQDAGKRETQYF. Here the CDR3 DNA reads TGCGCCAGCAGCCAAGATGCGGGGAAGCGAGAGACCCAGTACTTC.

J is TRBJ2-3 and V is TRBV10-3; the match to TRBD2 covers 7 bases. This CDR3 is built from 14 residues. V dropped 2 bases and J dropped 6; count of bases not matched to a gene: 5. The germline V gene has CDR1 ENHRY and CDR2 SYGVKD. For the CDR3, the DNA is TGTGCCATCAGTGAGCGGAGCGGGGCCGATACGCAGTATTTT. Residues: CAISERSGADTQYF.

This clone was counted between two and nine times. This chain links TRBV6-6 with TRBJ1-1; 7 nucleotides line up with TRBD1. Germline CDR1 MNHNY, CDR2 SVGAGI (reference sequence). The CDR3 totals 13 residues. With V trimmed by 6 bases and J by 4 bases, 5 bases remained unmatched. The CDR3 loop is CASRENRGTEAFF. The CDR3 DNA reads as TGTGCCAGCAGGGAGAACAGGGGCACTGAAGCTTTCTTT.

This chain uses TRBV7-9 with TRBJ2-7; D possibly corresponds to TRBD2 (6 bases). The CDR3 spans 16 residues. Trimming removed 4 bases at V and 0 bases at J, with 16 bases between. Germline-derived CDR1 and CDR2 are SEHNR and FQNEAQ (reference sequence). The CDR3, as DNA: TGTGCCAGCAGCTCTAACAGGCACGGGAGCTCCTACGAGCAGTACTTC. As protein: CASSSNRHGSSYEQYF.

The chain links TRBV7-6 to TRBJ1-2; D is undetermined. V lost 3 bases, J lost 8 bases, and 19 bases lay in between. The CDR3 sequence is 15 residues long. The germline V gene has CDR1 SGHVS and CDR2 FNYEAQ. In nucleotides, the CDR3 is TGTGCCAGCAGCTTGGGAGTGAGCCAGTCGTCGGGCTACACCTTC. Residues: CASSLGVSQSSGYTF.

The rearrangement links TRBV7-9 to TRBJ2-2, with TRBD2 identical over 13 bases. The CDR3 loop spans 15 amino acids. Germline V gene sequence: CDR1 SEHNR, CDR2 FQNEAQ (reference sequence). V dropped 7 bases and J dropped 5; count of bases not matched to a gene: 4. The CDR3 protein is CASTGLAGATGELFF. The CDR3 coding sequence is TGTGCCAGCACAGGACTAGCGGGGGCAACCGGGGAGCTGTTTTTT.

This clone came up a few times. CDR3 nucleotides: TGCGCCAGCCGCAAAACAGGGTCCCCTGAAAAACTGTTTTTT. Its protein product is CASRKTGSPEKLFF. The rearrangement links TRBV5-1 to TRBJ1-4, with a tentative D call TRBD1 (6 bases). The germline gives CDR1 SGHRS, CDR2 YFSETQ. This CDR3 has 14 residues. The ends were cut back, 7 bases at V and 7 bases at J, with 17 bases in the middle.

The sample holds a few counts of this clone. V and J are TRBV27 and TRBJ1-5; a weak D match, TRBD1 (5 bases). CDR1 and CDR2 from the germline V gene are MNHEY and SMNVEV (reference sequence). The CDR3 has 16 residues. The V and J ends lost 4 bases and 5 bases respectively, with 18 bases between them. The chain's CDR3 is CASSSEGGWGDQPQHF. CDR3 bases: TGTGCCAGCAGTTCCGAGGGAGGCTGGGGGGATCAGCCCCAGCATTTT.

The genes are TRBV19 and TRBJ2-5; D might be TRBD1 (5 bases). The germline V gene has CDR1 LNHDA and CDR2 SQIVND (reference sequence). The CDR3 spans 16 residues. Trimming stripped 3 bases from V and 4 bases from J, with 18 bases between. The CDR3 protein is CASSIRHRPTLETQYF. The CDR3 DNA reads as TGTGCCAGTAGTATTAGGCACAGGCCCACCCTAGAGACCCAGTACTTC.

The gene calls are TRBV29-1 and TRBJ1-2; 7 positions agree with TRBD1. V lost 6 bases, J lost 0 bases, and 4 bases stayed unmatched. Germline CDR1 is SQVTM and CDR2 is ANQGSEA. The CDR3 extends over 13 amino acids. CDR3 in DNA: TGCAGCGTCGGGACAGACACTAACTATGGCTACACCTTC. As protein: CSVGTDTNYGYTF.

V is TRBV4-3 and J is TRBJ2-2, with 7 bases fitting TRBD1. CDR1 is LGHNA and CDR2 is YSLEER in the germline V gene. Trimming removed 0 bases from V and 0 bases from J; junction bases left unmatched: 7. The CDR3 is 18 amino acids. CDR3: CASSQEAGGIPNTGELFF. In DNA form, the CDR3 reads TGCGCCAGCAGCCAAGAAGCAGGGGGTATCCCGAACACCGGGGAGCTGTTTTTT.

This clone appeared a single time. This chain uses TRBV19 with TRBJ2-1; D is undetermined. There are 14 residues in the CDR3. Germline lookup yields CDR1 LNHDA and CDR2 SQIVND (reference sequence). Trimming took 3 bases from V and 9 from J, leaving 15 bases between them. This CDR3 is CASSIVSRQREQFF. The CDR3 nucleotides read TGTGCCAGTAGTATTGTTTCGCGGCAGCGTGAGCAGTTCTTC.

This clone occurred once. The rearrangement uses TRBV4-3 and TRBJ2-7, with TRBD1 matching 8 bases. CDR1 is LGHNA and CDR2 is YSLEER in the germline V gene. The CDR3 has 13 residues. CDR3 in DNA: TGCGCACACGCTCAGGACAGGGCCTACGAGCAGTACTTC. Protein sequence: CAHAQDRAYEQYF.

The rearrangement links TRBV5-1 to TRBJ2-3; the D gene is possibly TRBD1 (6 bases). Germline lookup yields CDR1 SGHRS and CDR2 YFSETQ. Trimming left V 4 bases short and J 2 bases short, with 11 bases between. The CDR3 has 14 residues. The CDR3 loop is CASSPGHYTDTQYF. The CDR3 nucleotides are TGCGCCAGCAGCCCGGGACACTACACAGATACGCAGTATTTT. Together with reference TRBV5-1 and TRBJ2-3, the CDR3 gives the full variable domain: KAGVTQTPRYLIKTRGQQVTLSCSPISGHRSVSWYQQTPGQGLQFLFEYFSETQRNKGNFPGRFSGRQFSNSRSEMNVSTLELGDSALYLCASSPGHYTDTQYFGPGTRLTVL.

The chain carries TRBV2 and TRBJ1-4; 10 nucleotides line up with TRBD1. V shed 6 bases, J shed 2 bases, and the junction held 3 bases outside the gene matches. Germline V CDR1 and CDR2: SNHLY, FYNNEI. This CDR3 contains 15 residues. The CDR3 protein is CASRGQGTTNEKLFF. In DNA form, the CDR3 reads TGTGCCAGCAGGGGACAGGGGACTACTAATGAAAAACTGTTTTTT.

This clone has only one observation. The rearrangement links TRBV11-2 to TRBJ2-1; the match to TRBD1 covers 10 bases. The CDR3 contains 14 residues. Per the germline V gene, CDR1 is SGHAT and CDR2 is FQNNGV. With V trimmed by 3 bases and J by 8 bases, 4 bases remained unmatched. The CDR3, as DNA: TGTGCCAGCAGCTTCGGGACAGGGGTAGATGAGCAGTTCTTC. Its protein is CASSFGTGVDEQFF.

The V call is TRBV4-1, the J call TRBJ2-2; 10 positions agree with TRBD1. This CDR3 comprises 18 residues. The V gene end was trimmed by 2 bases and the J gene end by 7 bases; junction bases not matched to a gene: 13. The germline V gene has CDR1 MGHRA and CDR2 YSYEKL. DNA for the CDR3: TGCGCCAGCAGCCAAACCCGGGGACAGGGGCCCCGGAACGGGGAGCTGTTTTTT. This gives the protein CASSQTRGQGPRNGELFF.